The sequence of this T cell receptor beta chain was determined in a study of shared T cell receptors in the human thymus. Germline lookup yields CDR1 SEHNR and CDR2 FQNEAQ (reference sequence). Germline trimming cut 5 bases from V and 9 bases from J; bases unmatched to any gene: 10. This CDR3 is built from 14 residues. The table came from immunoSEQ multiplex PCR; TCRdb's copy has only in-frame clones and leaves some out. The sample consists of hundreds of thousands of clones, more than 70% of them appearing once. The same sample was also studied in work on human thymus T cells. In that study: Thymus was obtained from resections taken during corrective heart surgery.

The chain joins TRBV7-9 to TRBJ2-5; 9 bases agree with TRBD2. Specimen: thymocytes. The receptor was derived from a boy in the first two years of life with a congenital heart defect. The CDR3 DNA follows: TGTGCCAGCAGCGGCCGGGGGACTAGCAGGTCCCAGTACTTC. Translating gives CASSGRGTSRSQYF.